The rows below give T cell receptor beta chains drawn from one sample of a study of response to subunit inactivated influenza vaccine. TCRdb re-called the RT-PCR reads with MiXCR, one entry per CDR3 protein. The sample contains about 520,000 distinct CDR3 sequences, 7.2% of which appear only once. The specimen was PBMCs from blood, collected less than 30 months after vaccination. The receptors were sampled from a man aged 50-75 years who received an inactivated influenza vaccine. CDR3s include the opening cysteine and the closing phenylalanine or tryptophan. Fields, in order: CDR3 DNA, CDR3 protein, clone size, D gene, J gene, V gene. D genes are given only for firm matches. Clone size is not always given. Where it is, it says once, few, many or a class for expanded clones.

TGTGCCAGCAGCCAAGGTTCGGCGGGGGTCTACGAGCAGTACTTC CASSQGSAGVYEQYF few TRBD2 TRBJ2-7 TRBV3-1
TGCAGCGCTAAAACTGGACTAGAAAGATACGAGCAGTACTTC CSAKTGLERYEQYF . TRBD2 TRBJ2-7 TRBV29-1
TGCAGCGTTGACCTAGCGCGCACAGATACGCAGTATTTT CSVDLARTDTQYF many . TRBJ2-3 TRBV29-1
TGTGCCAGCAGTTTGTCCGGGACCACTTTGGGGAAACTGTTTTTT CASSLSGTTLGKLFF . . TRBJ1-4 TRBV2
TGTGCCAGCAGCGTCAAGACAGGGTATGGCTACACCTTC CASSVKTGYGYTF . TRBD1 TRBJ1-2 TRBV9
TGTGCCAGCAGACAGGCAGGGGGGATGAACACTGAAGCTTTCTTT CASRQAGGMNTEAFF . TRBD1 TRBJ1-1 TRBV25-1
TGTGCCACCAGCAGAGTTCAGAACAATCAGCCCCAGCATTTT CATSRVQNNQPQHF . . TRBJ1-5 TRBV15
TGCAGTGCTAGAGATACGGCCAGGGCAAATCAGCCCCAGCATTTT CSARDTARANQPQHF many . TRBJ1-5 TRBV20-1
TGTGCCACCAGTGATTCGCGACCCCGGGACGGGAACACTGAAGCTTTCTTT CATSDSRPRDGNTEAFF few . TRBJ1-1 TRBV24-1
TGTGCCAGCAGCTTAGTGGGTCCGGTAGGCGGGGAGCTGTTTTTT CASSLVGPVGGELFF few . TRBJ2-2 TRBV7-2
TGTGCCAGCAGTTACTCGGGACTCAAACGAAGGGGTGAGCAGTTCTTC CASSYSGLKRRGEQFF few . TRBJ2-1 TRBV6-2/TRBV6-3
TGTGCCAGCAGCTTAGCGCGACTCTCCTACGAGCAGTACTTC CASSLARLSYEQYF many . TRBJ2-7 TRBV7-2
TGTGCCAGCAGCGTAGGACTAGGGAGAGATACGCAGTATTTT CASSVGLGRDTQYF few . TRBJ2-3 TRBV9
TGTGCCACCGCGAAACGGCTTAATGAAAAACTGTTTTTT CATAKRLNEKLFF few . TRBJ1-4 TRBV2
TGTGCCAGCAACCCTGCCTTAGGGACCAGACTAAGAAACATTCAGTACTTC CASNPALGTRLRNIQYF many . TRBJ2-4 TRBV6-1
TGTGCCAGCAGTCCAGGACCCGGCTGGGGCTACACCTTC CASSPGPGWGYTF few . TRBJ1-2 TRBV27
TGTGCCAGCAGCTTGGGGGGCCAACCGCCCCGGTTCTTC CASSLGGQPPRFF . . TRBJ2-1 TRBV11-2
TGTGCCAGCAGCTTCCAAGGGACACCCGGCACAGATACGCAGTATTTT CASSFQGTPGTDTQYF few . TRBJ2-3 TRBV7-2
TGTGCCAGCAGCTTCCCTTTACAGGCTATTGATGGCTACACCTTC CASSFPLQAIDGYTF . . TRBJ1-2 TRBV7-2
TGTGCCAGCAGTCGAGGGAATGGCTACACCTTC CASSRGNGYTF many . TRBJ1-2 TRBV5-4
TGTGCCAGCAAACCCGACGAGGTCGAAAATCAGCCCCAGCATTTT CASKPDEVENQPQHF . . TRBJ1-5 TRBV12-3/TRBV12-4
TGTGCCAGCAGCTTAGCGGGGACGTCCCCCCACTTT CASSLAGTSPHF few . TRBJ1-6 TRBV7-2
TGTGCCAGCAGCTTCACGAGGGAGACCCAGTACTTC CASSFTRETQYF few . TRBJ2-5 TRBV14
TGCGCCAGCAGCTTAACGTGGACAGGGGACTCCGAGCAGTACTTC CASSLTWTGDSEQYF many TRBD1 TRBJ2-7 TRBV5-1
TGCGCCAGCAGCTTTGGACAGGACACCGATGGCTACACCTTC CASSFGQDTDGYTF many TRBD1 TRBJ1-2 TRBV5-1
TGTGCCAGCAGCTTAATAATTGGCAGGGGCCCAGATACGCAGTATTTT CASSLIIGRGPDTQYF . . TRBJ2-3 TRBV7-9
TGCGCCAGCAGCCGCGATAGCGGGGGGGGGAACAATGAGCAGTTCTTC CASSRDSGGGNNEQFF few TRBD2 TRBJ2-1 TRBV4-3
TGCAGCGTTGAATCCAGCGGGAAAGGGTACAATGAGCAGTTCTTC CSVESSGKGYNEQFF few TRBD2 TRBJ2-1 TRBV29-1
TGCGCCAGCAGCCAAGATGGAGCGGGGGCGAACACCGGGGAGCTGTTTTTT CASSQDGAGANTGELFF many TRBD2 TRBJ2-2 TRBV4-3
TGTGCCAGCAGTTTAGGGCTCCCTGGCACCGGGGAGCTGTTTTTT CASSLGLPGTGELFF many . TRBJ2-2 TRBV12-3/TRBV12-4
TGTGCCAGCAGTTTGGGCAGTACCAATTCACCCCTCCACTTT CASSLGSTNSPLHF . . TRBJ1-6 TRBV12-3/TRBV12-4
TGTGCCAGCAGTTTTCGCGGAGACAGGGACGGCTACACCTTC CASSFRGDRDGYTF many TRBD1 TRBJ1-2 TRBV27